A single sample is the source of the 30 T cell receptor beta chains below, sequenced in a study of blood T cell repertoires in COVID-19. Produced via immunoSEQ multiplex PCR; TCRdb's table is partial and in-frame only. The sample consists of around 280,000 clones, more than 85% of them appearing once. Sequencing was performed on peripheral blood. These receptors were taken from a man aged 65 to 79 with acute or convalescent COVID-19.

CDR3 in amino acids: CASSPPAGANVLTF. In DNA form, the CDR3 reads TGTGCCAGCTCACCACCAGCCGGGGCCAACGTCCTGACTTTC. The chain has TRBV18 and TRBJ2-6; the D is unclear. This CDR3 is built from 14 residues. V lost 0 bases and J 4 bases, leaving 4 bases between the germline ends. In germline, CDR1 is KGHSH, CDR2 LQKENI.

The chain combines TRBV6-6 with TRBJ2-1, with D perhaps TRBD2 (6 bases). This CDR3 region has 16 residues. With 0 bases removed from V and 9 bases from J, the gap between germline ends came to 18 bases. Germline CDR1 and CDR2: MNHNY and SVGAGI (reference sequence). The CDR3 coding sequence is TGTGCCAGCAGTTACTCGTCAGGAGGGGCGGGTATTGAGCAGTTCTTC. This gives the protein CASSYSSGGAGIEQFF.

V is TRBV5-4 and J is TRBJ2-7, with 7 bases identical to TRBD2. CDR1 and CDR2 (germline): SGHNT, YYREEE (reference sequence). The trim removed 2 bases at V and 9 bases at J, leaving 11 bases unmatched. This CDR3 spans 14 amino acids. CDR3 sequence (DNA): TGTGCCAGCAGCTTCGGTCTAGCGGATCTCCGGCAGTACTTC. Its translation: CASSFGLADLRQYF.

V gene TRBV3-1 (or the pseudogene TRBV3-2) combines with J gene TRBJ1-5, with D hard to call. CDR3 length equals 17 residues. Per germline, CDR1 LGHDT and CDR2 YNNKEL (reference sequence). With 4 bases removed from V and 4 bases from J, the gap between germline ends came to 20 bases. CDR3 in DNA: TGTGCCAGCAGCCCTCCTTGGGTGCGGAAGTGTAATCAGCCCCAGCATTTT. It codes for CASSPPWVRKCNQPQHF.

V gene TRBV4-2 combines with J gene TRBJ2-7; possible D gene TRBD1, 5 bases. This CDR3 is built from 15 residues. V shed 0 bases and J shed 2 bases, with 11 bases lying between them. CDR1 is LGHNA and CDR2 is YNFKEQ in the germline V gene. CDR3 residues: CASSQDGAGTYEQYF. In DNA form, the CDR3 reads TGTGCCAGCAGCCAAGATGGTGCAGGGACCTACGAGCAGTACTTC.

V gene TRBV19 combines with J gene TRBJ1-5; 7 bases map to TRBD1. The CDR3 spans 15 residues. The ends lost 6 bases at V and 7 bases at J; junction bases unmatched: 12. Germline V CDR1 and CDR2: LNHDA, SQIVND (reference sequence). The CDR3 coding sequence is TGTGCCAGTAGCCGAGACAGGGTGGTAGGCCAGCCCCAGCATTTT. Amino acids: CASSRDRVVGQPQHF.

This rearrangement joins TRBV28 to TRBJ2-1, with D tentatively TRBD2 (6 bases). The CDR3 spans 14 residues. Trimming took off 8 bases at V and 0 bases at J, with 11 bases between the two ends. CDR1 and CDR2 (germline): MDHEN, SYDVKM. CDR3 sequence (DNA): TGTGCCAGCTGTGGGGGGAGCTCCTACAATGAGCAGTTCTTC. Its translation is CASCGGSSYNEQFF.

The chain combines TRBV11-2 with TRBJ2-3; 7 nucleotides line up with TRBD2. The length of the CDR3 is 16 residues. The ends lost 6 bases at V and 2 bases at J; junction bases unmatched: 11. Germline V lookup: CDR1 SGHAT, CDR2 FQNNGV. CDR3 amino acids: CASRKKERGYTDTQYF. The CDR3 coding sequence is TGTGCCAGCAGAAAGAAGGAGCGGGGATACACAGATACGCAGTATTTT.

J is TRBJ2-1 and V is TRBV6-2 or TRBV6-3; D uncertain. V lost 5 bases and J lost 0, with 14 bases in between. CDR1 MNHEY and CDR2 SVGEGT come from the germline V gene. CDR3 length: 16 amino acids. CDR3 loop: CASSKSRPSSYNEQFF. CDR3 DNA: TGTGCCAGCAGTAAATCTAGGCCCAGCTCCTACAATGAGCAGTTCTTC.

For this clone: The same CDR3 is also encoded by other DNA sequences in this sample. The rearrangement joins TRBV5-1 to TRBJ2-2; no reliable D call. The CDR3 runs to 13 residues. V was cut by 5 bases and J by 6 bases, with 11 bases left in between. Germline V gene lookup returns CDR1 SGHRS and CDR2 YFSETQ. CDR3 in DNA: TGCGCCAGCAGTGCTAGAGGCGCCGGGGAGCTGTTTTTT. This encodes CASSARGAGELFF.

The rearrangement joins TRBV19 to TRBJ1-1; 8 bases line up with TRBD1. The CDR3 is 13 residues long. The V segment lost 6 bases and the J segment 4 bases; nucleotides outside the gene matches: 4. CDR1 LNHDA and CDR2 SQIVND come from the germline V gene (reference sequence). CDR3 amino acids: CASSKQGGTEAFF. The CDR3 DNA is TGTGCCAGTAGCAAACAGGGGGGCACTGAAGCTTTCTTT. The variable domain in full, with the rest retrieved from reference TRBV19 and TRBJ1-1, is DGGITQSPKYLFRKEGQNVTLSCEQNLNHDAMYWYRQDPGQGLRLIYYSQIVNDFQKGDIAEGYSVSREKKESFPLTVTSAQKNPTAFYLCASSKQGGTEAFFGQGTRLTVV.

V usage is TRBV5-1 and J usage is TRBJ2-7, with a tentative D call TRBD1 (6 bases). Germline V CDR1 and CDR2: SGHRS, YFSETQ. The CDR3 extends over 15 amino acids. V was clipped by 4 bases and J by 3 bases, with 17 bases between them. This CDR3 is CASSPGQGTFYEQYF. The CDR3 region has the DNA TGCGCCAGCAGCCCCGGGCAGGGGACCTTCTACGAGCAGTACTTC.

J is TRBJ2-5 and V is TRBV29-1, with 10 bases matching TRBD2. V lost 3 bases and J lost 5; bases outside the gene matches: 6. This CDR3 contains 14 residues. In germline, CDR1 is SQVTM, CDR2 ANQGSEA. CDR3 loop: CSVDTSGDRETQYF. In DNA, the CDR3 is TGCAGCGTTGACACTAGCGGGGATCGGGAGACCCAGTACTTC. The full variable domain, rest sourced from reference TRBV29-1 and TRBJ2-5, is SAVISQKPSRDICQRGTSLTIQCQVDSQVTMMFWYRQQPGQSLTLIATANQGSEATYESGFVIDKFPISRPNLTFSTLTVSNMSPEDSSIYLCSVDTSGDRETQYFGPGTRLLVL.

This clone was seen a single time. The genes are TRBV3-1 (or the pseudogene TRBV3-2) and TRBJ2-5; D is unclear. Trimming removed 3 bases at V and 4 bases at J, with 6 bases between. Germline CDR1 LGHDT, CDR2 YNNKEL (reference sequence). The CDR3 is made up of 12 amino acids. This CDR3 is CASSHSGETQYF. CDR3 bases: TGTGCCAGCAGCCATTCGGGAGAGACCCAGTACTTC.

The chain uses TRBV28 and TRBJ2-3, with 10 bases aligning to TRBD2. The CDR3 contains 14 residues. The V and J ends lost 5 bases and 9 bases, in that order; junction bases with no gene match: 8. Looked up from germline, CDR1 is MDHEN and CDR2 is SYDVKM. The CDR3 coding sequence is TGTGCCAGCAGTCAGGGACTAGCGAGGGAAACGCAGTATTTT. Translated, it gives CASSQGLARETQYF.

This sequence joins TRBV28 and TRBJ2-5; 7 bases map to TRBD2. The CDR3 sequence is 13 residues long. After removal of 3 bases from V and 5 bases from J, the junction contained 3 bases not matched to a gene. CDR1 MDHEN and CDR2 SYDVKM come from the germline V gene. In nucleotides, the CDR3 is TGTGCCAGCAGTTTGGGAGGGATGGAGACCCAGTACTTC. It encodes CASSLGGMETQYF.

The chain is built from TRBV13 and TRBJ1-3; D may be TRBD1 (6 bases). This CDR3 has 16 amino acids. Germline CDR1 reads PRHDT; CDR2 reads FYEKMQ (reference sequence). V was pared by 6 bases and J by 0 bases, with 15 bases between. CDR3 residues: CASRRMGTSSGNTIYF. CDR3 bases: TGTGCCAGCAGAAGAATGGGGACAAGCTCTGGAAACACCATATATTTT.

This rearrangement joins TRBV15 to TRBJ2-7, with 10 bases matching TRBD1. The germline V gene has CDR1 LNHNV and CDR2 YYDKDF (reference sequence). The CDR3 sequence is 16 residues long. J lost 4 bases, V lost 0 bases, and 6 bases had no gene match. In nucleotides, the CDR3 is TGTGCCACCAGCAGAGATCATGGGACAGGGGCTTACGAGCAGTACTTC. It encodes CATSRDHGTGAYEQYF. Complete variable domain (other parts from reference TRBV15 and TRBJ2-7): DAMVIQNPRYQVTQFGKPVTLSCSQTLNHNVMYWYQQKSSQAPKLLFHYYDKDFNNEADTPDNFQSRRPNTSFCFLDIRSPGLGDTAMYLCATSRDHGTGAYEQYFGPGTRLTVT.

This chain uses TRBV7-9 with TRBJ1-2, with D uncertain. Trimming removed 0 bases at V and 6 bases at J, with 11 bases between. The CDR3 loop spans 14 amino acids. Germline lookup yields CDR1 SEHNR and CDR2 FQNEAQ (reference sequence). The CDR3 is CASSLAVAAHGYTF. In nucleotides, the CDR3 is TGTGCCAGCAGCTTAGCCGTGGCCGCCCATGGCTACACCTTC.

V usage is TRBV19 and J usage is TRBJ1-2; D is unclear. The germline V and J ends were trimmed by 3 bases and 6 bases, with 11 bases remaining between them. This CDR3 region has 13 residues. Germline CDR1 reads LNHDA; CDR2 reads SQIVND (reference sequence). The CDR3 region has the DNA TGTGCCAGTAGTATCTGGCAGGCCCATGGCTACACCTTC. Amino acid sequence: CASSIWQAHGYTF.

The chain uses TRBV7-2 and TRBJ1-3, with D uncertain. The CDR3 length is 16 residues. V lost 2 bases, J lost 0 bases, and 11 bases lay in between. In germline, CDR1 is SGHTA, CDR2 FQGNSA. The CDR3 bases are TGTGCCAGCAGCTTATTCACCATCGGCTCTGGAAACACCATATATTTT. Protein product: CASSLFTIGSGNTIYF.

This chain joins TRBV6-4 and TRBJ1-4; 7 bases are a match to TRBD1. The J segment lost 6 bases and the V segment lost 6 bases, leaving 7 bases of the junction unmatched. Germline V gene data show CDR1 as MRHNA and CDR2 as SNTAGT. The CDR3 consists of 14 residues. The CDR3 DNA sequence: TGTGCCAGCAGCGCGACCGGGACAGATGAAAAACTGTTTTTT. It specifies CASSATGTDEKLFF.

This sequence joins TRBV4-3 and TRBJ1-2; no reliable D call. Trimming took 0 bases from V and 4 from J, leaving 15 bases between them. The CDR3 extends over 16 amino acids. Germline V gene lookup returns CDR1 LGHNA and CDR2 YSLEER. The CDR3 coding sequence is TGCGCCAGCAGCCAAGATTCCCAACAGACGACCTATGGCTACACCTTC. Encoded protein: CASSQDSQQTTYGYTF.

The chain employs TRBV11-2 and TRBJ1-4, with no clear D. The V end lost 0 bases, the J end lost 2 bases, and 7 bases lay between the germline ends. The CDR3 is 15 residues long. In germline, CDR1 is SGHAT, CDR2 FQNNGV. The CDR3: CASSLEVRTNEKLFF. The CDR3 DNA reads TGTGCCAGCAGCTTAGAGGTCAGGACTAATGAAAAACTGTTTTTT. Drawing the rest from reference TRBV11-2 and TRBJ1-4, the complete variable domain is EAGVAQSPRYKIIEKRQSVAFWCNPISGHATLYWYQQILGQGPKLLIQFQNNGVVDDSQLPKDRFSAERLKGVDSTLKIQPAKLEDSAVYLCASSLEVRTNEKLFFGSGTQLSVL.

The chain employs TRBV2 and TRBJ1-2; D is undetermined. With 2 bases removed from V and 0 bases from J, the gap between germline ends came to 4 bases. This CDR3 region has 13 residues. Germline V gene data show CDR1 as SNHLY and CDR2 as FYNNEI. The CDR3 is CASSETANYGYTF. For the CDR3, the DNA is TGTGCCAGCAGTGAAACTGCTAACTATGGCTACACCTTC. Combining the CDR3 with reference TRBV2 and TRBJ1-2 gives the whole variable domain EPEVTQTPSHQVTQMGQEVILRCVPISNHLYFYWYRQILGQKVEFLVSFYNNEISEKSEIFDDQFSVERPDGSNFTLKIRSTKLEDSAMYFCASSETANYGYTFGSGTRLTVV.

V usage is TRBV19 and J usage is TRBJ1-3; 9 nucleotides line up with TRBD1. The CDR3 is 16 amino acids. V gave up 5 bases and J gave up 1 base; unmatched junction bases: 6. CDR1 is LNHDA, CDR2 SQIVND, per germline (reference sequence). The CDR3 is CASSHTGGSSGNTIYF. The CDR3 DNA follows: TGTGCCAGTAGTCACACAGGGGGCTCGTCTGGAAACACCATATATTTT.

V is TRBV3-1 (or the pseudogene TRBV3-2) and J is TRBJ2-5, with D possibly TRBD2 on 6 matching bases. There are 15 residues in the CDR3. Germline values: CDR1 LGHDT, CDR2 YNNKEL (reference sequence). The ends were cut back, 10 bases at V and 2 bases at J, with 20 bases in the middle. CDR3 bases: TGTGCCACCTCCCAACCCCACGGGGGTCAAGAGACCCAGTACTTC. It translates to CATSQPHGGQETQYF.

Points on this clone: In the same sample, other DNA sequences code for this CDR3. CDR3 nucleotides: TGTGCCAGCTCACCTAGGACAGGCGGGACCGGGGAGCTGTTTTTT. This translates into CASSPRTGGTGELFF. J is TRBJ2-2 and V is TRBV18; 7 bases line up with TRBD1. The junction had 6 bases not matched to a gene; V was cut back by 3 bases and J by 5 bases. Germline CDR1 reads KGHSH; CDR2 reads LQKENI. This CDR3 has 15 residues.

The chain recombines TRBV5-5 with TRBJ1-6; tentative D call: TRBD1 (5 bases). The germline V gene encodes CDR1 SGHKS and CDR2 YYEKEE (reference sequence). The CDR3 runs to 12 residues. V gave up 5 bases and J gave up 6 bases, with 6 bases separating them. The CDR3 sequence: CASRQGNSPLHF. The CDR3 DNA reads TGTGCCAGCAGGCAGGGTAATTCACCCCTCCACTTT.

This clone has a handful of counts. This sequence joins TRBV2 and TRBJ1-6; D unresolved. This CDR3 contains 14 residues. The V end was cut by 5 bases, the J end by 6 bases, with 11 bases between. Germline V gene data show CDR1 as SNHLY and CDR2 as FYNNEI. CDR3 DNA sequence: TGTGCCAGCAGTCCGAGCTTTAGTAATTCACCCCTCCACTTT. Protein: CASSPSFSNSPLHF.